This T cell receptor beta chain was obtained from a study of shared clonotypes between healthy human individuals. Germline V gene lookup returns CDR1 SGHAT and CDR2 FQNNGV. CDR3 length equals 17 residues. Trimming removed 5 bases from V and 0 bases from J; junction bases left unmatched: 5. In regard to this clone: Its antigen is not known.

Overall study results and limits: Sorted-subset sequencing, rarefaction showed, was incomplete despite large depth. In contrast to clonotypes shared by all four donors, non-shared clonotypes had lower generation probabilities. In several donors, roughly 5.2% of naive CD4 clonotypes appeared in common.

In the original processing: ImmunoSEQ sequences covered only the junction and lacked quality scores; filtering therefore differed. The assay was immunoSEQ multiplex PCR, and TCRdb's table has in-frame clones only and misses some. D and trimming come from the DNA, and the V and J calls and clone size come from that table. The sample carries approximately 500,000 clones, almost 97% recorded once. Material: naive CD4+ T cells sorted from blood. The subset here: CD45RA+ positively selected. The chain combines TRBV11-2 with TRBJ1-4, with 11 bases that match TRBD1. The TCR was taken from a woman aged 25 to 39 in good health. The CDR3 reads CASSPVGQGATNEKLFF. The CDR3 DNA sequence: TGTGCCAGCAGCCCAGTGGGACAGGGGGCAACTAATGAAAAACTGTTTTTT.